Listed below are T cell receptor beta chains from one sample, sequenced in a study of cytomegalovirus exposure and HLA in healthy donors. Sequenced by immunoSEQ multiplex PCR; TCRdb stores in-frame clones only, minus some. The data show roughly 120,000 clones, around 81% seen once. The sample was PBMCs. These receptors originate from a woman between 35 and 50 years old in good health and CMV-seronegative. CDR3s include the opening cysteine and the closing phenylalanine or tryptophan. The D gene is left open where the match is weak. For some rows the clone size is stated as once, few or many, or as a class when expanded; others skip it.

d_call,clone_size,v_call,cdr3_aa
TRBD1,-,TRBV7-7,CASSLARDRGTNEQFF
TRBD2,-,TRBV5-6,CASSTGLAGGEQFF
-,many,TRBV6-5,CASSYDVQGGYGYTF
TRBD1,-,TRBV5-1,CASSLRTGTNSQYGYTF
TRBD2,-,TRBV5-1,CASSFGPAGAGDGEQYF
TRBD1,few,TRBV6-6,CASSSRDRGYYGYTF
TRBD1,few,TRBV6-5,CASSTRTGDEKLFF
-,-,TRBV15,CATSRDNRAGYTF
TRBD2,-,TRBV4-2,CASSHAGGTGELFF
-,-,TRBV5-1,CASSWGPRGNTIYF
-,-,TRBV7-3,CASSFEFGGTGELFF
-,-,TRBV28,CASSPTWTEAFF
-,-,TRBV15,CATSKRERVGSYNEQFF
TRBD1,once,TRBV4-1,CASSRSVGGTGTEKLFF
TRBD1,-,TRBV5-6,CASSRTGGLTEAFF
-,-,TRBV7-9,CSSSLEGGFLSPLHF
-,-,TRBV5-1,CASSLGTVNTEAFF
TRBD1,-,TRBV27,CASSLFTGGKSSEQYF
-,-,TRBV20-1,CSLLRGETQYF
TRBD1,-,TRBV19,CASTVGQAVGYTF
-,-,TRBV9,CASSVVGGVGEQFF
TRBD1,-,TRBV6-5,CASSYLTGSGYGYTF
TRBD1,-,TRBV7-8,CASSRPGTGGRGYTF
-,-,TRBV27,CASSRRPDVGPYF
-,many,TRBV7-6,CASSLASDSSYEQYF
-,-,TRBV28,CASRAQGPNSGNTIYF
-,-,TRBV18,CASSPLARNTGELFF
-,-,TRBV5-1,CASSSGQIYEQYF
-,once,TRBV11-3,CASSLVGDYNEQFF
TRBD1,-,TRBV29-1,CSVVGDRAQETQYF
TRBD1,-,TRBV7-3,CASSLSQGATEAFF
-,-,TRBV4-1,CASSQDPAIYEQYF
TRBD1,-,TRBV6-1,CASRDRSNTEAFF
-,-,TRBV11-2,CASSLSPYEQYF
TRBD1,-,TRBV19,CASSTPGQLMNTEAFF
-,-,TRBV21-1,CASSWAYPPKTNYGYTF
-,-,TRBV7-9,CASSPSGVEAFF
-,-,TRBV28,CASSLYRPGDSNQPQHF
-,-,TRBV9,CASSARAGGDTEAFF